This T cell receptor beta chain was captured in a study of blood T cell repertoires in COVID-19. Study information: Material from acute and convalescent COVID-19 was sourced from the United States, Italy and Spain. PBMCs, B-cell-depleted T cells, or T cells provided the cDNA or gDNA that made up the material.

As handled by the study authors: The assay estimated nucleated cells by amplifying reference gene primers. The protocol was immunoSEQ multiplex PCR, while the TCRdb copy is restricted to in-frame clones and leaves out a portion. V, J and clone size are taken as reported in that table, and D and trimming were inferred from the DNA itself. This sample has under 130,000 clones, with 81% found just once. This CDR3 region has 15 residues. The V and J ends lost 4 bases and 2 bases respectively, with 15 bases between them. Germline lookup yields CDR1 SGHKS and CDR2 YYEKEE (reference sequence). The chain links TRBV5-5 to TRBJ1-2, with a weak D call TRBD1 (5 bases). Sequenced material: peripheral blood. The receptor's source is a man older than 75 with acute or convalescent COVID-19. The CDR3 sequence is CASSRGQGSNYGYTF. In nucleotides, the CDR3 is TGTGCCAGCAGCAGGGGCCAGGGATCGAACTATGGCTACACCTTC.